A selection of T cell receptor beta chains follows, all from one sample in a study of glioma-infiltrating T cells. TCRdb analysed the multiplex PCR reads with MiXCR anew, one entry per CDR3 protein. The sample has over 70,000 distinct CDR3 sequences, about 23% seen once. The sample consisted of glioma tissue, nonneoplastic brain tissue, or PBMCs (not recorded which). The receptor set was obtained from a human donor with low-grade glioma or glioblastoma, undergoing nonglioma brain surgery, or in good health (not recorded which). Both conserved end residues are part of each CDR3. A D gene is named only where the DNA matches it firmly. Rows may omit the clone size; those that give it use once, few, many or a size class.

D gene,clone size,V gene,J gene,CDR3 protein,CDR3 DNA
.,.,TRBV20-1,TRBJ1-5,CSARAAKGGNQQQHF,TGCAGTGCTAGGGCCGCGAAGGGCGGCAATCAGCAACAGCATTTT
.,.,TRBV19,TRBJ2-1,CASSISLALSSYNEQFF,TGTGCCAGTAGTATATCTTTGGCGTTGAGCTCCTACAATGAGCAGTTCTTC
.,many,TRBV29-1,TRBJ2-1,CSLARSSYNEQFF,TGCAGCCTAGCTAGAAGCTCCTACAATGAGCAGTTCTTC
TRBD1,.,TRBV12-3/TRBV12-4,TRBJ2-1,CASSRDRAIDNEQFF,TGTGCCAGCAGCCGGGACAGGGCAATCGACAATGAGCAGTTCTTC
.,many,TRBV4-2,TRBJ1-1,CASSQGGVGSNTEAFF,TGTGCCAGCAGCCAAGGGGGGGTAGGGTCGAACACTGAAGCTTTCTTT
.,many,TRBV6-1,TRBJ2-7,CASRRAGAPNEQYF,TGTGCCAGCAGGAGAGCAGGGGCGCCGAACGAGCAGTACTTC
.,.,TRBV11-2,TRBJ2-1,CASSLQGKYNEQFF,TGTGCCAGCAGCTTACAGGGAAAGTACAATGAGCAGTTCTTC
.,many,TRBV20-1,TRBJ1-5,CSASRDMAQHF,TGCAGTGCTAGTCGGGATATGGCCCAGCATTTT
.,many,TRBV6-1,TRBJ1-5,CASSLEGKSNQPQHF,TGTGCCAGCAGCTTGGAGGGAAAAAGCAATCAGCCCCAGCATTTT
.,.,TRBV30,TRBJ2-3,CASSRGGQSTDTQYF,TGTGCCTCGTCTAGGGGGGGCCAGAGCACAGATACGCAGTATTTT
.,many,TRBV6-2/TRBV6-3,TRBJ1-2,CASSSGTGNYGYTF,TGTGCCAGCAGTTCGGGGACGGGGAACTATGGCTACACCTTC
.,many,TRBV2,TRBJ1-4,CASRQDRRSEKLFF,TGTGCCAGCAGACAAGACAGGCGTAGTGAAAAACTGTTTTTT
.,.,TRBV12-3/TRBV12-4,TRBJ1-2,CASSFDRSYGYTF,TGTGCCAGCAGTTTTGACAGATCCTATGGCTACACCTTC
.,many,TRBV20-1,TRBJ1-1,CSARSTANTEAFF,TGCAGTGCTAGAAGTACAGCGAACACTGAAGCTTTCTTT
.,.,TRBV18,TRBJ1-2,CASSQSKMEGNYGYTF,TGTGCCAGCTCACAATCGAAAATGGAGGGCAACTATGGCTACACCTTC
.,.,TRBV5-1,TRBJ2-2,CASSRTDTGELFF,TGCGCCAGCAGCAGGACAGACACCGGGGAGCTGTTTTTT
TRBD1,few,TRBV5-1,TRBJ1-6,CASSLDNRGGSPLHF,TGCGCCAGCAGCTTGGATAACAGGGGAGGTTCACCCCTCCACTTT
.,.,TRBV5-5,TRBJ2-6,CASSLVVSGANVLTF,TGTGCCAGCAGCTTGGTTGTTTCTGGGGCCAACGTCCTGACTTTC
.,many,TRBV20-1,TRBJ1-5,CSARPVSNQPQHF,TGCAGTGCTAGGCCAGTTAGCAATCAGCCCCAGCATTTT
.,.,TRBV2,TRBJ1-5,CASSDFLQNQPQHF,TGTGCCAGCAGTGATTTTTTACAGAATCAGCCCCAGCATTTT
.,many,TRBV4-1,TRBJ1-5,CASSQVRQPDQPQHF,TGCGCCAGCAGCCAAGTTCGACAGCCAGATCAGCCCCAGCATTTT
.,.,TRBV11-2,TRBJ1-1,CASSFRAGNTEAFF,TGTGCCAGCAGCTTTAGGGCAGGGAACACTGAAGCTTTCTTT
.,many,TRBV6-6,TRBJ2-6,CASSYSTLISGANVLTF,TGTGCCAGCAGTTACTCGACGTTAATCTCTGGGGCCAACGTCCTGACTTTC
.,many,TRBV12-3/TRBV12-4,TRBJ2-2,CASSRESTGELFF,TGTGCCAGCAGTCGGGAAAGCACCGGGGAGCTGTTTTTT
TRBD1,few,TRBV10-2,TRBJ1-5,CASSEDRAGQPQHF,TGCGCCAGCAGTGAAGACAGGGCTGGGCAGCCCCAGCATTTT
.,many,TRBV19,TRBJ1-1,CASIPLGRLFGEAFF,TGTGCCAGTATTCCCCTTGGCAGGCTATTCGGTGAAGCTTTCTTT
.,many,TRBV6-1,TRBJ2-7,CASSVSLYEQYF,TGTGCCAGCAGTGTCTCACTCTACGAGCAGTACTTC
.,medium-sized,TRBV20-1,TRBJ2-7,CSAGAYEQYF,TGCAGTGCTGGAGCCTACGAGCAGTACTTC
TRBD1,.,TRBV3-1,TRBJ1-5,CASSRGQGGNQPQHF,TGTGCCAGCAGCCGGGGACAGGGTGGCAATCAGCCCCAGCATTTT
TRBD2,few,TRBV5-4,TRBJ2-5,CASSFRTSGSETQYF,TGTGCCAGCAGCTTCAGGACTAGCGGGAGTGAGACCCAGTACTTC
TRBD1,many,TRBV6-1,TRBJ1-3,CASKDRGQNSGNTIYF,TGTGCCAGCAAAGACAGGGGACAAAACTCTGGAAACACCATATATTTT
TRBD1,few,TRBV4-2,TRBJ1-2,CASSQQAQPGTGGSYGYTF,TGTGCCAGCAGCCAACAGGCCCAGCCCGGGACAGGGGGCTCGTATGGCTACACCTTC
.,many,TRBV19,TRBJ1-5,CASSLQVDQPQHF,TGTGCCAGTAGTTTGCAGGTGGATCAGCCCCAGCATTTT
TRBD1,.,TRBV7-6,TRBJ2-2,CASSVQGARDAGELFF,TGTGCCAGCAGCGTACAGGGGGCGCGGGATGCCGGGGAGCTGTTTTTT
.,many,TRBV20-1,TRBJ2-7,CSARDNSGFYEQYF,TGCAGTGCTAGAGATAATTCAGGGTTCTACGAGCAGTACTTC
.,.,TRBV7-9,TRBJ2-4,CASSYGTILAKNIQYF,TGTGCCAGCAGCTACGGGACCATCCTAGCCAAAAACATTCAGTACTTC
.,many,TRBV7-6,TRBJ1-1,CASSRGLGSAVSTEAFF,TGTGCCAGCAGCCGAGGGTTGGGGTCGGCGGTGTCCACTGAAGCTTTCTTT
.,.,TRBV6-2/TRBV6-3,TRBJ1-4,CASSYTATNEKLFF,TGTGCCAGCAGTTACACGGCAACTAATGAAAAACTGTTTTTT
.,.,TRBV18,TRBJ2-7,CASSSDGAYEQYF,TGTGCCAGCAGCTCGGATGGGGCCTACGAGCAGTACTTC
.,many,TRBV27,TRBJ2-7,CASGGGAPTYEQYF,TGTGCCAGCGGGGGGGGGGCCCCGACCTACGAGCAGTACTTC
.,many,TRBV18,TRBJ1-1,CASSPPAGSWTEAFF,TGTGCCAGCTCACCACCGGCAGGGAGCTGGACTGAAGCTTTCTTT
TRBD1,few,TRBV14,TRBJ2-1,CASSPGTGGRNEQFF,TGTGCCAGCAGCCCCGGGACAGGGGGCCGGAATGAGCAGTTCTTC
.,.,TRBV7-9,TRBJ2-3,CASSVRTGTDTQYF,TGTGCCAGCAGCGTAAGGACAGGCACAGATACGCAGTATTTT
.,many,TRBV27,TRBJ2-1,CASKRDQGYEGNEQFF,TGTGCCAGCAAAAGAGACCAGGGATACGAAGGGAATGAGCAGTTCTTC
.,many,TRBV12-3/TRBV12-4,TRBJ2-1,CASTLAGWYNEQFF,TGTGCCAGCACCCTAGCCGGGTGGTACAATGAGCAGTTCTTC